Shown below are 26 T cell receptor beta chains from a single sample sequenced in a study of cytomegalovirus exposure and HLA in healthy donors. Use of 60 Vbeta and 13 Jbeta primers characterized the PCR. The protocol was immunoSEQ multiplex PCR, while the TCRdb copy is restricted to in-frame clones and leaves out a portion. Seen here are around 130,000 clones, about three quarters observed once, and the top ten hold approximately 1.8%. Sequencing was done on a sample of PBMCs. Source of these receptors: a man aged 40-55 years in good health and CMV-seronegative.

This rearrangement joins TRBV19 to TRBJ2-7; perhaps TRBD2 as D (6 bases). The CDR3 has 14 amino acids. V was trimmed by 5 bases and J by 1 base, leaving 12 bases between them. Germline CDR1 LNHDA, CDR2 SQIVND (reference sequence). The chain's CDR3 is CASSGSSGSYEQYF. CDR3 nucleotides: TGTGCCAGTAGTGGTTCGAGCGGGTCCTACGAGCAGTACTTC.

CDR3 bases: TGTGCCAGCAGCCGACAGCGCTCTGGAAACACCATATATTTT. Its protein is CASSRQRSGNTIYF. The rearrangement uses TRBV14 and TRBJ1-3; D perhaps matches TRBD1 (5 bases). CDR3 length equals 14 residues. The ends were cut back, 4 bases at V and 0 bases at J, with 7 bases in the middle. Germline CDR1 reads SGHDN; CDR2 reads FVKESK.

This sequence joins TRBV13 and TRBJ2-7; 7 bases line up with TRBD1. This CDR3 has 15 residues. CDR1 PRHDT and CDR2 FYEKMQ come from the germline V gene (reference sequence). V shed 3 bases, J shed 4 bases, and the junction held 9 bases outside the gene matches. Here the CDR3 DNA reads TGTGCCAGCAGCTTTACAGGGGATCTCCAGTACGAGCAGTACTTC. Protein: CASSFTGDLQYEQYF.

The V gene is TRBV28, the J gene TRBJ2-1; maybe TRBD2 (6 bases). CDR1 and CDR2 (germline): MDHEN, SYDVKM. The CDR3 runs to 15 residues. Deletions cut 9 bases from V and 3 bases from J, with 18 bases between. The CDR3 nucleotides are TGTGCCAGTATCCCAACCGGGACTTTCTACAATGAGCAGTTCTTC. The encoded protein is CASIPTGTFYNEQFF. The full variable domain, rest sourced from reference TRBV28 and TRBJ2-1, is DVKVTQSSRYLVKRTGEKVFLECVQDMDHENMFWYRQDPGLGLRLIYFSYDVKMKEKGDIPEGYSVSREKKERFSLILESASTNQTSMYLCASIPTGTFYNEQFFGPGTRLTVL.

In its sample, this clone was seen once. The CDR3 reads CASSFRGGYEQYF. CDR3 nucleotides: TGTGCCAGCAGCTTTAGGGGTGGTTACGAGCAGTACTTC. The gene calls are TRBV21-1 and TRBJ2-7; the D segment call TRBD1 is taken from the table without a DNA check. TRBV21-1 is annotated as a pseudogene. The CDR3 sequence is 13 residues long.

This clone was observed once. The chain joins TRBV7-9 to TRBJ1-2; D perhaps matches TRBD1 (6 bases). This CDR3 is 15 amino acids long. The V and J ends lost 1 base and 4 bases respectively, with 13 bases between them. Germline assignment: CDR1 SEHNR and CDR2 FQNEAQ (reference sequence). The CDR3: CASSLGVGQPYGYTF. The CDR3 region has the DNA TGTGCCAGCAGCTTAGGGGTCGGACAGCCCTATGGCTACACCTTC.

The chain employs TRBV10-3 and TRBJ1-2, with 8 bases identical to TRBD1. The trim removed 0 bases at V and 4 bases at J, leaving 4 bases unmatched. Germline CDR1 reads ENHRY; CDR2 reads SYGVKD. The CDR3 extends over 15 amino acids. The CDR3 DNA reads TGTGCCATCAGTGAGTCGACAGGGGTGAGCTATGGCTACACCTTC. Protein product: CAISESTGVSYGYTF.

In the case of this clone: Other DNA sequences in this specimen translate into the identical CDR3. This chain connects TRBV6-1 to TRBJ1-5; no clear D gene. Germline V gene data show CDR1 as MNHNS and CDR2 as SASEGT. The CDR3 has 14 residues. Trimming shortened V by 3 bases and J by 3 bases, and 9 bases separated the two germline ends. CDR3 protein: CASSERGYNQPQHF. The CDR3 DNA follows: TGTGCCAGCAGTGAGCGGGGTTACAATCAGCCCCAGCATTTT.

This clone was found a few times. The V gene is TRBV6-1, the J gene TRBJ1-2; D remains ambiguous. The V and J ends lost 1 base and 3 bases respectively, with 12 bases between them. CDR3 length: 15 amino acids. Per the germline V gene, CDR1 is MNHNS and CDR2 is SASEGT. CDR3 in DNA: TGTGCCAGCAGTGAAGGGACTCCCGTCTACTATGGCTACACCTTC. Encoded protein: CASSEGTPVYYGYTF.

This chain joins TRBV19 and TRBJ2-1, with 12 bases matching TRBD2. Germline loops: CDR1 LNHDA, CDR2 SQIVND (reference sequence). The junction had 5 bases not matched to a gene; V was cut back by 2 bases and J by 6 bases. There are 16 residues in the CDR3. This CDR3 is CASSISTSGGRNEQFF. CDR3 nucleotide sequence: TGTGCCAGTAGTATATCGACTAGCGGGGGCCGCAATGAGCAGTTCTTC.

The V gene is TRBV7-9, the J gene TRBJ2-7; tentatively, D is TRBD2 (6 bases). V lost 3 bases, J lost 5 bases, and 11 bases lay in between. Germline V gene sequence: CDR1 SEHNR, CDR2 FQNEAQ (reference sequence). This CDR3 is built from 13 residues. The CDR3 here is CASSFPSVHEQYF. DNA for the CDR3: TGTGCCAGCAGCTTTCCTAGCGTCCACGAGCAGTACTTC.

The sample holds one count of this clone. The V gene is TRBV27, the J gene TRBJ1-6; no reliable D call. The CDR3 totals 16 residues. Trimming took 4 bases from V and 2 from J, leaving 12 bases between them. CDR1 MNHEY and CDR2 SMNVEV come from the germline V gene (reference sequence). CDR3 amino acids: CASSYGPPTYNSPLHF. CDR3 nucleotides: TGTGCCAGCAGTTATGGCCCCCCAACCTATAATTCACCCCTCCACTTT.

This clone showed up just once. This chain links TRBV4-1 with TRBJ2-7, with TRBD2 identical over 9 bases. This CDR3 is 17 amino acids long. V lost 0 bases, J lost 4 bases, and 10 bases stayed unmatched. CDR1 and CDR2 (germline): MGHRA, YSYEKL. The CDR3 nucleotides read TGCGCCAGCAGCCAAGATGGGGCGGGAGGGTGGAGTTACGAGCAGTACTTC. This translates into CASSQDGAGGWSYEQYF.

The chain is built from TRBV2 and TRBJ1-2; 8 nucleotides match TRBD1. The V gene's germline CDR1 is SNHLY and CDR2 FYNNEI. Trimming took 5 bases from V and 8 from J; bases not matched to a gene: 4. This CDR3 is 12 amino acids long. The CDR3 reads CASSQGAEGYTF. The CDR3 DNA reads TGTGCCAGCAGTCAGGGGGCCGAAGGCTACACCTTC.

V and J are TRBV28 and TRBJ2-7; TRBD1 is a possible D gene (6 bases). V lost 3 bases to trimming and J lost 4 bases, with 16 bases between them. Germline loops: CDR1 MDHEN, CDR2 SYDVKM. The length of the CDR3 is 15 residues. The CDR3 reads CASSFRGPGAYEQYF. CDR3 coding DNA: TGTGCCAGCAGTTTCAGGGGACCAGGAGCTTACGAGCAGTACTTC.

The chain recombines TRBV2 with TRBJ2-7, with 13 bases lining up with TRBD2. The CDR3 length is 15 residues. The germline V gene encodes CDR1 SNHLY and CDR2 FYNNEI. V was clipped by 11 bases and J by 3 bases; unmatched bases: 10. The CDR3 nucleotides are TGTGCCCGGTCCGGGACTAGCGGGAACCACTACGAGCAGTACTTC. It is translated as CARSGTSGNHYEQYF.

The chain employs TRBV7-9 and TRBJ1-5; possibly TRBD1 for D (6 bases). Trimming pared 3 bases from V and 2 bases from J, leaving 14 bases between. Germline CDR1 is SEHNR and CDR2 is FQNEAQ (reference sequence). CDR3 length: 16 residues. As DNA, the CDR3 is TGTGCCAGCAGCTTGGGAACAGGGCTGGGCAATCAGCCCCAGCATTTT. This gives the protein CASSLGTGLGNQPQHF.

This clone was recorded a few times. V usage is TRBV5-1 and J usage is TRBJ1-1, with 10 nucleotides matching TRBD1. The CDR3 has 17 amino acids. Germline CDR1 SGHRS, CDR2 YFSETQ. J was trimmed by 0 bases and V by 2 bases; bases with no gene match: 7. The CDR3 DNA is TGCGCCAGCAGCTTCCTTGGGACAGGGGCTATGAACACTGAAGCTTTCTTT. Protein: CASSFLGTGAMNTEAFF.

V and J are TRBV5-1 and TRBJ1-6; TRBD1 aligns across 7 bases. The CDR3 runs 13 residues. Losses at the gene ends were 6 bases for V and 5 bases for J; bases not matched to a gene: 2. CDR1 is SGHRS, CDR2 YFSETQ, per germline. The CDR3 region is CASTGTDNSPLHF. The CDR3 DNA reads as TGCGCCAGCACCGGGACAGATAATTCACCCCTCCACTTT.

This chain connects TRBV6-6 to TRBJ2-3; D might be TRBD2 (5 bases). Germline V CDR1 and CDR2: MNHNY, SVGAGI (reference sequence). The CDR3 loop spans 16 amino acids. V lost 0 bases and J 5 bases, leaving 15 bases between the germline ends. The CDR3 protein is CASSYSPEGERDTQYF. CDR3 DNA sequence: TGTGCCAGCAGTTACTCGCCAGAGGGAGAAAGAGATACGCAGTATTTT.

This clone turned up a few times. The rearrangement links TRBV28 to TRBJ2-1, with D maybe TRBD2 (5 bases). The CDR3 is 21 residues long. V was clipped by 2 bases and J by 3 bases, with 29 bases between them. CDR1 and CDR2 from the germline V gene are MDHEN and SYDVKM. The CDR3 is CASSLIGVLSLELLHYNEQFF. DNA of the CDR3: TGTGCCAGCAGTTTAATCGGGGTACTGAGCCTGGAGCTCCTTCACTACAATGAGCAGTTCTTC.

The genes are TRBV5-1 and TRBJ1-2; 7 nucleotides match TRBD1. CDR1 and CDR2 (germline): SGHRS, YFSETQ. The CDR3 has 14 amino acids. Germline trimming cut 4 bases from V and 3 bases from J; bases unmatched to any gene: 6. CDR3 amino acids: CASSLDRVDYGYTF. In DNA form, the CDR3 reads TGCGCCAGCAGCCTTGACAGGGTAGACTATGGCTACACCTTC. Drawing the rest from reference TRBV5-1 and TRBJ1-2, the complete variable domain is KAGVTQTPRYLIKTRGQQVTLSCSPISGHRSVSWYQQTPGQGLQFLFEYFSETQRNKGNFPGRFSGRQFSNSRSEMNVSTLELGDSALYLCASSLDRVDYGYTFGSGTRLTVV.

With respect to this clone: An end of the junction does not agree with germline; a read error may underlie this. CDR3: CVSSGTGNEKLFF. Here the CDR3 DNA reads TGTGTCAGCAGTGGGACAGGGAATGAAAAACTGTTTTTT. The chain carries TRBV2 and TRBJ1-4; TRBD1 matches 9 bases. The CDR3 spans 13 residues. Germline loops: CDR1 SNHLY, CDR2 FYNNEI.

For this clone: An end of the junction does not agree with germline; a read error may underlie this. Other nucleotide sequences in the sample specify the same CDR3. The V call is TRBV7-9, the J call TRBJ2-1; 8 bases map to TRBD2. CDR1 and CDR2 (germline): SEHNR, FQNEAQ (reference sequence). The CDR3 contains 15 residues. The CDR3 region is CSSSSSGSSYNEQFF. CDR3 in DNA: TGTTCCAGCAGCTCGAGCGGGAGCTCCTACAATGAGCAGTTCTTC.

This chain links TRBV5-1 with TRBJ2-3, with 13 nucleotides matching TRBD2. The CDR3 totals 17 residues. J was trimmed by 1 base and V by 1 base; bases with no gene match: 3. Germline CDR1 and CDR2: SGHRS and YFSETQ. The CDR3 sequence: CASSLLGLAGGTDTQYF. The CDR3 bases are TGCGCCAGCAGCTTGCTTGGACTAGCGGGAGGCACAGATACGCAGTATTTT.

This chain joins TRBV5-1 and TRBJ2-4, with D possibly matching TRBD1 (5 bases). Per the germline V gene, CDR1 is SGHRS and CDR2 is YFSETQ. The CDR3 extends over 19 amino acids. V was pared by 4 bases and J by 3 bases, with 26 bases between. CDR3 residues: CASSPDKGFGALDKNIQYF. The CDR3 DNA is TGCGCCAGCAGCCCCGACAAAGGGTTTGGGGCGTTAGACAAAAACATTCAGTACTTC.